This TCR beta chain is drawn from a study of blood T cell repertoires in COVID-19. There are a few counts of this clone. Generated by immunoSEQ multiplex PCR, the TCRdb table keeps only in-frame clones and is missing some. The data show some 28,000 clones, about 87% seen once. The V end was cut by 3 bases, the J end by 5 bases, with 10 bases between. The germline gives CDR1 SGHAT, CDR2 FQNNGV. The CDR3 is 14 residues long. Sequencing was done on a sample of peripheral blood. This chain joins TRBV11-2 and TRBJ1-4; a weak D match, TRBD1 (6 bases). This clonotype was sampled from a man between 65 and 85 years old with active COVID-19. The CDR3 sequence: CASSLGGRNEKLFF. CDR3 DNA sequence: TGTGCCAGCAGCTTGGGGGGGCGGAATGAAAAACTGTTTTTT.